The rows below give T cell receptor beta chains drawn from one sample of a study of T cell repertoires in cytomegalovirus infection. These receptors have no known antigen. One entry per CDR3 protein results from TCRdb running MiXCR on the reads. The sample holds 700,000 to 850,000 distinct CDR3 sequences; 32% are singletons and the top ten take 9.5% to 15%. Material: cultured CD8+ T cells from PBMCs, obtained from culture after CMV antigen stimulation. The receptors shown here come from a human donor in good health (CMV status not recorded). Some clones in this sample may be carry-over from other donors' samples. Each CDR3 is given with its conserved first and last residue. Fields, in order: D gene, clone size, CDR3 length, V gene, J gene, CDR3 DNA, CDR3 protein. A D gene is named only where the DNA matches it firmly. Rows may omit the clone size; those that give it use once, few, many or a size class.

D: TRBD2
size: few
length: 16
V: TRBV4-3
J: TRBJ2-5
DNA: TGCGCCAGCAGCCAAGATCCCGCGGGGGGGCAAGAGACCCAGTACTTC
CDR3: CASSQDPAGGQETQYF

D: TRBD2
size: few
length: 14
V: TRBV6-1
J: TRBJ2-5
DNA: TGTGCCAGCAGTTACGCGCTAGCGGGAGAGACCCAGTACTTC
CDR3: CASSYALAGETQYF

D: TRBD1
size: -
length: 17
V: TRBV4-1
J: TRBJ1-1
DNA: TGCGCCAGCAGCCAACTTCTTGCAGCAGGGGGAAACACTGAAGCTTTCTTT
CDR3: CASSQLLAAGGNTEAFF

D: -
size: few
length: 14
V: TRBV27
J: TRBJ2-7
DNA: TGTGCCAGCATCCAGCAGGGTGGTTTTGGGGAGCAGTACTTC
CDR3: CASIQQGGFGEQYF

D: -
size: many
length: 15
V: TRBV7-9
J: TRBJ2-7
DNA: TGTGCCAGCAGCTCCGAAAGGGGGGTCCCTGGGGAGCAGTACTTC
CDR3: CASSSERGVPGEQYF

D: -
size: -
length: 15
V: TRBV4-1
J: TRBJ2-3
DNA: TGCGCCAGTAGCCAACGGTCCCTCGGGACAGATACGCAGTATTTT
CDR3: CASSQRSLGTDTQYF

D: -
size: -
length: 13
V: TRBV6-5
J: TRBJ2-3
DNA: TGTGCCAGCAGTTACACCGGCGCAGATACGCAGTATTTT
CDR3: CASSYTGADTQYF

D: -
size: few
length: 13
V: TRBV7-9
J: TRBJ2-1
DNA: TGTGCCAGCAGCTTAGTCGGGGACCATGAGCAGTTCTTC
CDR3: CASSLVGDHEQFF

D: -
size: -
length: 15
V: TRBV4-3
J: TRBJ2-6
DNA: TGCGCCAGCAGCCAAGATAAGGGTATTTCTAGCGTCCTGACTTTC
CDR3: CASSQDKGISSVLTF

D: -
size: -
length: 13
V: TRBV5-4
J: TRBJ1-2
DNA: TGTGCCAGCAGCCCTTGGGCAGGGGATGGCTACACCTTC
CDR3: CASSPWAGDGYTF

D: -
size: few
length: 14
V: TRBV7-2
J: TRBJ2-7
DNA: TGTGCCAGCAGCTATTTTCATGGGTCCTACGAGCAGTACTTC
CDR3: CASSYFHGSYEQYF

D: -
size: few
length: 14
V: TRBV19
J: TRBJ2-2
DNA: TGTGCCAGTAGTATCGGCCCGAACACCGGGGAGCTGTTTTTT
CDR3: CASSIGPNTGELFF

D: TRBD1
size: -
length: 17
V: TRBV7-9
J: TRBJ1-2
DNA: TGTGCCAGCACGCCCAGGACTAGGGAGGACAGGAACTATGGCTACACCTTC
CDR3: CASTPRTREDRNYGYTF

D: TRBD2
size: few
length: 19
V: TRBV7-7
J: TRBJ2-3
DNA: TGTGCTAGCAGCCCTGAGACTAGCGGGGGGCCCGCCCCCACAGATACGCAGTATTTT
CDR3: CASSPETSGGPAPTDTQYF

D: -
size: many
length: 13
V: TRBV6-1
J: TRBJ2-3
DNA: TGTGCCAGCAGTCAGGGTATCACAGATACGCAGTATTTT
CDR3: CASSQGITDTQYF

D: -
size: -
length: 18
V: TRBV10-3
J: TRBJ1-1
DNA: TGTGCCATCACCGAGTCGTGGGGCAGGGGTGCGGGGGACACTGAAGCTTTCTTT
CDR3: CAITESWGRGAGDTEAFF

D: -
size: -
length: 15
V: TRBV7-9
J: TRBJ1-2
DNA: TGTGCCAGCAGCCTGGGGGCGACGGGAGATGATGGCTACACCTTC
CDR3: CASSLGATGDDGYTF

D: -
size: few
length: 15
V: TRBV12-3/TRBV12-4
J: TRBJ1-2
DNA: TGTGCCAGCAGTCCGGCGGCGGGCTCTAACTATGGCTACACCTTC
CDR3: CASSPAAGSNYGYTF

D: TRBD1
size: -
length: 17
V: TRBV28
J: TRBJ2-1
DNA: TGTGCCAGCAACTTTGGGACAGGGGGGACCTCCTACAATGAGCAGTTCTTC
CDR3: CASNFGTGGTSYNEQFF

D: TRBD2
size: -
length: 14
V: TRBV9
J: TRBJ2-2
DNA: TGTGCCAGCAGCATTGGACTAGGTAGCGGGGAGCTGTTTTTT
CDR3: CASSIGLGSGELFF

D: -
size: -
length: 13
V: TRBV5-4
J: TRBJ1-4
DNA: TGTGCCAGCAGCCGGGGTGTTAATGAAAAACTGTTTTTT
CDR3: CASSRGVNEKLFF

D: -
size: -
length: 13
V: TRBV25-1
J: TRBJ1-5
DNA: TGTGCCAGCAGTGAGCAGGGAGGACAGCCCCAGCATTTT
CDR3: CASSEQGGQPQHF

D: -
size: -
length: 17
V: TRBV6-1
J: TRBJ2-4
DNA: TGTGCCAGCAGTGAATCCAGTAGTTCGAGGGGCAAAAACATTCAGTACTTC
CDR3: CASSESSSSRGKNIQYF

D: -
size: -
length: 15
V: TRBV12-3/TRBV12-4
J: TRBJ2-7
DNA: TGTGCCAGCAGTTTAGGGGGGGGCAACACCTACGAGCAGTACTTC
CDR3: CASSLGGGNTYEQYF

D: -
size: few
length: 14
V: TRBV27
J: TRBJ2-1
DNA: TGTGCCAGCAGCCCTTGGGGGGCGCTAAATGAGCAGTTCTTC
CDR3: CASSPWGALNEQFF

D: -
size: -
length: 10
V: TRBV7-4
J: TRBJ1-5
DNA: TGTGCCAGCAGCCTAGAGCCCCAGCATTTT
CDR3: CASSLEPQHF

D: -
size: -
length: 13
V: TRBV7-9
J: TRBJ2-5
DNA: TGTGCCAGCAGCTTAATCGCAGAAGAGACCCAGTACTTC
CDR3: CASSLIAEETQYF

D: -
size: few
length: 17
V: TRBV9
J: TRBJ1-2
DNA: TGTGCCAGCAGCGTGGCTGAATCAGGGCGAGGGAACTATGGCTACACCTTC
CDR3: CASSVAESGRGNYGYTF

D: TRBD2
size: -
length: 16
V: TRBV12-3/TRBV12-4
J: TRBJ2-3
DNA: TGTGCCAGCAGCTTGATGAGCGGGGGGGCTTCAGATACGCAGTATTTT
CDR3: CASSLMSGGASDTQYF

D: -
size: -
length: 15
V: TRBV7-9
J: TRBJ1-2
DNA: TGTGCCAGCAGCCCGGACGGGGGTCTGAACTATGGCTACACCTTC
CDR3: CASSPDGGLNYGYTF

D: TRBD1
size: few
length: 16
V: TRBV12-3/TRBV12-4
J: TRBJ1-6
DNA: TGTGCCAGCAGTTTGTCTGGCAGGGGGCGTAATTCACCCCTCCACTTT
CDR3: CASSLSGRGRNSPLHF

D: TRBD1
size: -
length: 14
V: TRBV5-1
J: TRBJ2-3
DNA: TGCGCCAGCAGCTCGGACAGGGGGGTAGATACGCAGTATTTT
CDR3: CASSSDRGVDTQYF

D: TRBD1
size: few
length: 15
V: TRBV27
J: TRBJ1-1
DNA: TGTGCCAGCAGTATCATCGGGACAGTGAACACTGAAGCTTTCTTT
CDR3: CASSIIGTVNTEAFF

D: TRBD1
size: -
length: 12
V: TRBV19
J: TRBJ1-1
DNA: TGTGCCAGTTTGACAGGGGACACTGAAGCTTTCTTT
CDR3: CASLTGDTEAFF

D: -
size: -
length: 15
V: TRBV28
J: TRBJ2-2
DNA: TGTGCCAGCAGCCCTGTCCGGGAAAAGGCCGGGGAGCTGTTTTTT
CDR3: CASSPVREKAGELFF

D: -
size: -
length: 15
V: TRBV6-1
J: TRBJ1-2
DNA: TGTGCCAGCTCCGAAGATGGGCTTTTTAACTATGGCTACACCTTC
CDR3: CASSEDGLFNYGYTF